A single sample is the source of the 12 T cell receptor beta chains below, sequenced in a study of OX40 agonist ivuxolimab in advanced cancers. Method: immunoSEQ multiplex PCR; TCRdb's copy keeps in-frame clones and lacks some. The repertoire includes more than 70,000 clones, more than 65% of them detected once, and 5% sits in the top ten. Sequenced here: CD4+ or CD8+ T cells sorted from blood, sampled in a trial of the OX40 agonist ivuxolimab. The receptor source for this set is an adult with an advanced solid tumor such as melanoma, head and neck, liver or kidney cancer.

The CDR3 bases are TGTGCCAGCAGCTTAGTACGGGGGGCCGGGGAGCTGTTTTTT. Translating gives CASSLVRGAGELFF. V and J are TRBV11-2 and TRBJ2-2; 7 nucleotides agree with TRBD2. Germline values: CDR1 SGHAT, CDR2 FQNNGV. V lost 1 base to trimming and J lost 6 bases; unmatched junction nucleotides: 2. This CDR3 has 14 amino acids.

V usage is TRBV19 and J usage is TRBJ1-1; D may be TRBD1 (6 bases). CDR3 length equals 14 residues. V lost 3 bases and J 5 bases, leaving 13 bases between the germline ends. Germline V gives CDR1 LNHDA, CDR2 SQIVND (reference sequence). In DNA form, the CDR3 reads TGTGCCAGTAGTATTCCGACGGACAGAACTGAAGCTTTCTTT. Translation: CASSIPTDRTEAFF.

The V call is TRBV6-1, the J call TRBJ2-5; D is perhaps TRBD2 (5 bases). Matching the DNA end better, TRBJ2-7 makes the J call doubtful. Germline V CDR1 and CDR2: MNHNS, SASEGT. CDR3 length equals 14 residues. The DNA for the CDR3 is TGTGCCAGCAGTGAACAGCGTTCTCGGGGCGAGCAGTACTTC. This sequence encodes CASSEQRSRGEQYF.

The chain combines TRBV4-1 with TRBJ1-5; D not resolved. The CDR3 runs to 13 residues. Per germline, CDR1 MGHRA and CDR2 YSYEKL. V dropped 1 base and J dropped 10 bases, with 11 bases sitting between them. The CDR3 here is CASSQVPASPQHF. As DNA, the CDR3 is TGCGCCAGCAGCCAAGTTCCGGCGTCTCCCCAGCATTTT.

This sequence joins TRBV27 and TRBJ1-2; maybe TRBD1 (5 bases). Germline values: CDR1 MNHEY, CDR2 SMNVEV (reference sequence). There are 14 residues in the CDR3. The V end lost 5 bases, the J end lost 1 base, and 11 bases lay between the germline ends. In nucleotides, the CDR3 is TGTGCCAGCAGTATAGACAGACTTAACTATGGCTACACCTTC. It codes for CASSIDRLNYGYTF.

The chain links TRBV9 to TRBJ2-3; D possibly corresponds to TRBD2 (5 bases). The germline gives CDR1 SGDLS, CDR2 YYNGEE. V shed 9 bases and J shed 0 bases, with 17 bases lying between them. The CDR3 runs to 15 residues. The CDR3 loop reads CATTEARRSTDTQYF. The CDR3 bases are TGTGCCACCACGGAGGCGAGACGAAGCACAGATACGCAGTATTTT. The full variable domain, with the rest looked up from reference TRBV9 and TRBJ2-3, is DSGVTQTPKHLITATGQRVTLRCSPRSGDLSVYWYQQSLDQGLQFLIQYYNGEERAKGNILERFSAQQFPDLHSELNLSSLELGDSALYFCATTEARRSTDTQYFGPGTRLTVL.

CDR3 in amino acids: CASSWGGLTDTQYF. DNA of the CDR3: TGTGCCAGCAGCTGGGGAGGGTTAACAGATACGCAGTATTTT. The rearrangement joins TRBV6-1 to TRBJ2-3, with TRBD2 matching 7 bases. This CDR3 has 14 residues. Germline CDR1 is MNHNS and CDR2 is SASEGT. The J segment lost 3 bases and the V segment lost 6 bases, leaving 6 bases of the junction unmatched.

V gene TRBV21-1 combines with J gene TRBJ2-5; the table's D call of TRBD2 was not tested on the DNA. TRBV21-1 is recorded as a pseudogene. CDR3 size: 15 residues. DNA for the CDR3: TGTGCCAGCAGCAACACGCGGGGCCCTCAAGAGACCCAGTACTTC. Encoded protein: CASSNTRGPQETQYF.

The chain couples TRBV27 to TRBJ2-5; TRBD1 matches 7 bases. The CDR3 length is 17 residues. Trimming removed 0 bases from V and 13 bases from J; junction bases left unmatched: 20. Germline CDR1 is MNHEY and CDR2 is SMNVEV (reference sequence). The CDR3 nucleotides are TGTGCCAGCAGTTTATCATTCCGGGAAGGGGGCGTTCCCCACACGTACTTC. The encoded protein is CASSLSFREGGVPHTYF.

The rearrangement joins TRBV5-1 to TRBJ1-2, with D possibly being TRBD1 (5 bases). V was cut by 5 bases and J by 3 bases, with 14 bases left in between. The CDR3 runs to 14 residues. Germline loops: CDR1 SGHRS, CDR2 YFSETQ. For the CDR3, the DNA is TGCGCCAGCAGAACCGGGACTTGGCACTATGGCTACACCTTC. Protein: CASRTGTWHYGYTF.

This chain links TRBV4-2 with TRBJ2-7; no clear D gene. The germline V gene encodes CDR1 LGHNA and CDR2 YNFKEQ. Trimming took 5 bases from V and 12 from J, leaving 20 bases between them. CDR3 length equals 13 residues. CDR3 sequence: CASSLDPDSLGYF. The CDR3 bases are TGTGCCAGCAGCTTGGACCCCGACTCCCTTGGGTACTTC.

This CDR3 is CASSLGTSGFVDTQYF. The CDR3 DNA follows: TGTGCCAGCAGCCTGGGGACTAGCGGGTTTGTAGATACGCAGTATTTT. The chain is built from TRBV4-2 and TRBJ2-3; 12 bases line up with TRBD2. Germline V gene sequence: CDR1 LGHNA, CDR2 YNFKEQ. V was clipped by 4 bases and J by 5 bases; unmatched bases: 7. The CDR3 is 16 amino acids.